These T cell receptor beta chains were read from a single sample in a study of blood T cell repertoires in COVID-19. The assay was immunoSEQ multiplex PCR, and TCRdb's table has in-frame clones only and misses some. Of around 300,000 clones listed, around 88% are singletons. Sequencing was done on a sample of peripheral blood. These receptor sequences come from a man in his thirties or forties with active or convalescent COVID-19. The CDR3 runs from the conserved cysteine through the conserved F or W. Each record gives: clone size, J gene, D gene, V gene, CDR3 protein, CDR3 DNA. A D gene is named only where the DNA matches it firmly. A row's size may be missing; if present it is once, few, many or a size class.

>once|TRBJ2-7|-|TRBV6-5
CASSPSDSYYEQYF
TGTGCCAGCAGTCCCTCCGACAGTTACTACGAGCAGTACTTC
>-|TRBJ2-2|TRBD2|TRBV30
CAWGTSRSTGELFF
TGTGCCTGGGGGACTAGTCGATCCACCGGGGAGCTGTTTTTT
>-|TRBJ2-1|TRBD2|TRBV3-1/TRBV3-2
CASSRPASGGLQVLHEQFF
TGTGCCAGCAGCCGTCCCGCTAGCGGGGGCCTGCAAGTCCTCCATGAGCAGTTCTTC
>-|TRBJ2-1|TRBD2|TRBV29-1
CSVEEYRLAARTGGGEQFF
TGCAGCGTTGAAGAGTACCGGCTAGCGGCGCGTACTGGCGGTGGTGAGCAGTTCTTC
>-|TRBJ2-2|TRBD1|TRBV24-1
CATGGAGTGELFF
TGTGCCACAGGGGGCGCGGGCACCGGGGAGCTGTTTTTT
>once|TRBJ1-2|-|TRBV30
CAWEYRESGYTF
TGTGCCTGGGAGTACAGGGAGTCAGGCTACACCTTC
>-|TRBJ2-7|TRBD2|TRBV14
CASSPWTSGIYEQYF
TGTGCCAGCAGCCCATGGACTAGCGGGATCTACGAGCAGTACTTC
>-|TRBJ2-2|-|TRBV7-8
CASSPERGELFF
TGTGCCAGCAGCCCCGAGCGGGGGGAGCTGTTTTTT
>-|TRBJ2-1|-|TRBV27
CASSPTSLSRNEQFF
TGTGCCAGCAGTCCCACTTCCCTGAGTCGGAATGAGCAGTTCTTC
>-|TRBJ2-1|-|TRBV19
CASSIATTGYNEQFF
TGTGCCAGTAGTATTGCGACTACCGGCTACAATGAGCAGTTCTTC
>-|TRBJ2-7|TRBD1|TRBV15
CATSRDSGTGANEQYF
TGTGCCACCAGCAGGGATTCCGGGACAGGGGCCAACGAGCAGTACTTC
>-|TRBJ2-6|-|TRBV29-1
CSVEDGVFSGANVLTF
TGCAGCGTTGAGGATGGAGTCTTTTCTGGGGCCAACGTCCTGACTTTC
>-|TRBJ1-4|TRBD1|TRBV19
CASSRGQAARLTNEKLFF
TGTGCCAGTAGTCGGGGACAGGCGGCAAGGTTAACTAATGAAAAACTGTTTTTT
>-|TRBJ1-4|-|TRBV28
CASSSGQHPEKLFF
TGTGCCAGCAGTTCCGGACAGCATCCTGAAAAACTGTTTTTT
>-|TRBJ2-5|-|TRBV11-2
CASSLGRGTQYF
TGTGCCAGCAGCTTAGGGAGGGGGACCCAGTACTTC
>once|TRBJ2-5|TRBD2|TRBV5-1
CARSWGGGGRETQYF
TGCGCCCGCAGCTGGGGGGGCGGGGGGCGAGAGACCCAGTACTTC
>-|TRBJ2-1|TRBD2|TRBV19
CASSKKEGGSSYNEQFF
TGTGCCAGTAGTAAGAAGGAGGGCGGGAGCTCCTACAATGAGCAGTTCTTC
>-|TRBJ2-7|TRBD2|TRBV28
CASSISGLVGEQYF
TGTGCCAGCAGTATATCGGGACTAGTGGGTGAGCAGTACTTC
>-|TRBJ2-3|-|TRBV18
CASSPPGDTQYF
TGTGCCAGCTCACCACCGGGCGATACGCAGTATTTT
>-|TRBJ1-2|-|TRBV7-6
CASSALKGPYGYTF
TGTGCCAGCAGCGCCCTAAAGGGGCCCTATGGCTACACCTTC
>-|TRBJ1-2|TRBD1|TRBV30
CAWSGQGAGGYTF
TGTGCCTGGAGTGGACAGGGGGCGGGTGGCTACACCTTC
>-|TRBJ2-1|TRBD2|TRBV7-2
CASSSSFGGSEQFF
TGTGCCAGCAGCTCCTCTTTCGGCGGGAGTGAGCAGTTCTTC
>-|TRBJ2-5|TRBD2|TRBV11-2
CASSNAGGQETQYF
TGTGCCAGCAGCAATGCGGGAGGGCAAGAGACCCAGTACTTC
>-|TRBJ2-1|TRBD1|TRBV7-2
CASSQEGQTYNEQFF
TGTGCCAGCAGCCAAGAGGGACAGACTTACAATGAGCAGTTCTTC